This T cell receptor (beta chain) was recorded in a study of shared clonotypes between healthy human individuals. Study as a whole: There were three CD4 naive, three CD4 memory, two CD8 naive and one CD8 memory plates per donor.

Several immunoSEQ plates held equal portions of the genomic DNA taken from each subset. Clones were read by immunoSEQ multiplex PCR, and TCRdb kept only the in-frame ones, dropping some. The sample contains millions of clones, 85% to 95% of which appear only once. Worth noting for this clone: Its target is unknown.

Germline CDR1 is GTSNPN and CDR2 is SVGIG (reference sequence). Trimming took 8 bases from V and 0 from J; bases not matched to a gene: 5. This CDR3 has 14 residues. Whole-study findings and limits: Memory subsets generally showed lower estimated richness than naive subsets. Non-shared clonotypes had lower generation probabilities than clonotypes shared by all four sorted-subset donors.

This rearrangement joins TRBV30 to TRBJ2-1; 9 nucleotides agree with TRBD2. What was sequenced was naive CD4+ T cells sorted from blood. Subset here: CD45RA+ positively selected. The receptor was derived from a man in his late teens or twenties in good health. The CDR3 nucleotides are TGTGCCAGCGCTAGCGGGGTCTCCTACAATGAGCAGTTCTTC. It encodes CASASGVSYNEQFF.